This T cell receptor (beta chain) was sequenced during a study of identical twins. Study-wide findings and caveats: Invariant cells of the MAIT and iNKT types might have partly distorted the zero-insertion analyses. Not following the same donors, the study drew its conclusions from cross-sectional statistical analysis.

CDR1 is DFQATT and CDR2 is SNEGSKA in the germline V gene (reference sequence). Unmatched junction bases numbered 13, after V lost 3 bases and J lost 6 bases. This CDR3 is built from 15 residues. Addition of a universal primer site occurred through template switching, and cDNA carried unique molecular identifiers. TCRdb independently ran MiXCR on the 5' RACE reads; one entry per CDR3 protein. Seen here are fewer than 350,000 distinct CDR3 sequences, roughly 8.6% observed once, and the top ten hold approximately 2.1%. Only a few counts were recorded for this clonotype. The antigen remains undetermined. The same data also contributed to another study, on yellow fever vaccine responses in identical twins. That source adds: In identical twins, vaccine T cell responses appeared partly shared and partly individual.

Sequencing was carried out using memory (CD45RO+) T cells sorted from blood. The TCR was taken from a woman younger than 30 in good health. The J gene is TRBJ1-2, the V gene TRBV20-1; 7 bases fit TRBD1. In DNA form, the CDR3 reads TGCAGTGCTAGGGTACAGATGGACAGGCCTGATGGCTACACCTTC. Protein product: CSARVQMDRPDGYTF.